Given below is one T cell receptor (beta chain) in context. The antigen remains undetermined. This specimen belongs to a study of vaccination and CD4 T cells after COVID-19. Study context: Two-dose vaccination with either BNT162b2 or mRNA-1273 was given to participants. Post-COVID draws followed diagnosis by a median roughly 93 days (range 35 to 161).

Study outcomes and limitations: 304 of 307 vaccine-specific clones from convalescent patients were spike mono-reactive.

Sequenced with the Oncomine TCR Beta short-read assay was DNA taken from cultured CD4+ T cells. A single record per CDR3 protein comes from TCRdb applying MiXCR to the PCR reads. The sample contains about 7,200 distinct CDR3 sequences, roughly a third of which appear only once. Trimming left V 10 bases short and J 2 bases short, with 18 bases between. This CDR3 is 16 amino acids long. Germline assignment: CDR1 SGHTA and CDR2 FQGTGA. Indicated treatment: roughly ten-day PBMC culture with coronavirus spike peptide pools or control peptides (ViraFEST assay). Prior to the COVID-19 pandemic (2011-2018), the unexposed donor's CD4+ T cells were collected. Expansion of antigen-specific T cells with peptide pools by ViraFEST preceded sequencing of TCRs.

The sequence was obtained from a human donor in good health. The V and J genes are TRBV7-3 and TRBJ2-6, with D perhaps matching TRBD1 (5 bases). The sequencing input was CD4+ T cells from blood, cultured in vitro. CDR3 protein: CATHAGKEAGANVLTF. CDR3 bases: TGTGCCACCCATGCAGGGAAAGAGGCTGGGGCCAACGTCCTGACTTTC.